The 5 T cell receptor beta chains listed next were all sequenced from one sample in a study of T cells in Graves' hyperthyroidism and ophthalmopathy. RNA transcripts served as the template for amplifying TCR beta CDR3 regions. The TCR CDR3 was amplified in a first-round RT-PCR using the HTBI primer set. In TCRdb, the multiplex PCR reads were re-called with MiXCR into one record per CDR3 protein. The sample lists roughly 250,000 distinct CDR3 sequences, about a sixth occurring once. Sequenced material: blood. The source of these receptors is a woman under 30 with Graves' ophthalmopathy.

This clonotype was counted many times. V is TRBV11-2 and J is TRBJ2-3, with 8 nucleotides matching TRBD1. The CDR3 extends over 16 amino acids. Germline CDR1 and CDR2: SGHAT and FQNNGV. Trimming took 3 bases from V and 5 from J; bases not matched to a gene: 10. CDR3 sequence reads: CASSFQGAKYRDTQYF. The CDR3, as DNA: TGTGCCAGCAGCTTTCAGGGGGCGAAATATAGAGATACGCAGTATTTT.

This clonotype has at least ten counts. The V and J genes are TRBV20-1 and TRBJ1-2; 8 positions agree with TRBD1. The V gene end was trimmed by 6 bases and the J gene end by 6 bases; junction bases not matched to a gene: 9. This CDR3 region has 13 residues. CDR1 and CDR2 from the germline V gene are DFQATT and SNEGSKA (reference sequence). CDR3 DNA sequence: TGCAGTGCGGATAGGACAGGGAAAGATGGCTACACCTTC. It specifies CSADRTGKDGYTF.

This clonotype was detected many times. The chain links TRBV29-1 to TRBJ2-1; 14 nucleotides line up with TRBD2. Germline loops: CDR1 SQVTM, CDR2 ANQGSEA. This CDR3 has 17 residues. Trimming cost V 6 bases and J 6 bases; bases outside gene matches: 13. CDR3: CSVSYPGTSGSPNEQFF. Written as DNA, the CDR3 is TGCAGCGTCTCCTACCCCGGGACTAGCGGGAGTCCCAATGAGCAGTTCTTC.

This clonotype has ten or more counts. This rearrangement joins TRBV30 to TRBJ1-4, with TRBD1 matching 12 bases. The CDR3 totals 19 residues. The V gene's germline CDR1 is GTSNPN and CDR2 SVGIG (reference sequence). Germline trimming cut 3 bases from V and 0 bases from J; bases unmatched to any gene: 11. The CDR3 protein is CAWRARGQGAGTTNEKLFF. CDR3 sequence (DNA): TGTGCCTGGAGGGCCCGGGGACAGGGGGCAGGCACAACTAATGAAAAACTGTTTTTT.

As concerns this clonotype: This could be a read error, since a much larger clone is one nucleotide away. V and J are TRBV18 and TRBJ2-7; unclear D gene. Germline assignment: CDR1 KGHSH and CDR2 LQKENI. The CDR3 covers 12 residues. Trimming stripped 8 bases from V and 5 bases from J, with 13 bases between. The DNA of the CDR3 is TGTGCCAGCCCAGGATTTCAGAACGAGCAGTACTTC. Translating gives CASPGFQNEQYF.